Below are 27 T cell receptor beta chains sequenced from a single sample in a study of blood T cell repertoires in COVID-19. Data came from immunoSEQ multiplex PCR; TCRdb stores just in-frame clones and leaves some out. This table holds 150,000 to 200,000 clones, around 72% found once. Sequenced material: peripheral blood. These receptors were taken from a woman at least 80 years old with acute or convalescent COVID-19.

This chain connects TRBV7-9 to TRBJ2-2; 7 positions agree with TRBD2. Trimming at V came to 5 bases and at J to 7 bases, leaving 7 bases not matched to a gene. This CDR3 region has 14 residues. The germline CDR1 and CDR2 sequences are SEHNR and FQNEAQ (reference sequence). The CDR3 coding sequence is TGTGCCAGCAGCACTGACGGGGGGTACGGGGAGCTGTTTTTT. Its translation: CASSTDGGYGELFF.

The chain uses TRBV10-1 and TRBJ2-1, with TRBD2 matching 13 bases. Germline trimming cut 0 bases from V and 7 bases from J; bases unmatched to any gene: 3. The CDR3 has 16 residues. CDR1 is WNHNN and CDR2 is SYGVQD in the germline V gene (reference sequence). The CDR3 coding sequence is TGCGCCAGCAGTGAGTCGGGACTAGCGGGACAGAATGAGCAGTTCTTC. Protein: CASSESGLAGQNEQFF.

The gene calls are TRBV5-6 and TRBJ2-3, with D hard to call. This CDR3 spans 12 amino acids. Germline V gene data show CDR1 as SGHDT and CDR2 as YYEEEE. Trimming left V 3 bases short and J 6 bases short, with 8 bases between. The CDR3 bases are TGTGCCAGCAGCTCATGGCCGGATACGCAGTATTTT. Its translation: CASSSWPDTQYF. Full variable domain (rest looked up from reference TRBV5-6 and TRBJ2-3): DAGVTQSPTHLIKTRGQQVTLRCSPKSGHDTVSWYQQALGQGPQFIFQYYEEEERQRGNFPDRFSGHQFPNYSSELNVNALLLGDSALYLCASSSWPDTQYFGPGTRLTVL.

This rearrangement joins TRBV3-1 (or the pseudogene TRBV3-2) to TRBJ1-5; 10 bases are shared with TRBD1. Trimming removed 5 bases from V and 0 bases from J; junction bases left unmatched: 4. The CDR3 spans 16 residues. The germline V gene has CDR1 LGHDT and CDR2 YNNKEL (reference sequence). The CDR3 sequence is CASSEWTGGSNQPQHF. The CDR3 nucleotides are TGTGCCAGCAGCGAGTGGACAGGGGGTAGCAATCAGCCCCAGCATTTT.

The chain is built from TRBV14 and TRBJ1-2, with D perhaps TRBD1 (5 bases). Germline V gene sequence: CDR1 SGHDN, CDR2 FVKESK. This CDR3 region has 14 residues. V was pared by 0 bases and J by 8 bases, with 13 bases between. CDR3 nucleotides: TGTGCCAGCAGCCAAGAGGAGGGGCCGGGCGGCTACACCTTC. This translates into CASSQEEGPGGYTF.

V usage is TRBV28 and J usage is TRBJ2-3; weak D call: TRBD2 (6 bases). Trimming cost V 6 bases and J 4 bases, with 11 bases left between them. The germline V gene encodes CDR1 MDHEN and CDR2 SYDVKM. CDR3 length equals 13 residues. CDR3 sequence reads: CASRTSGSDTQYF. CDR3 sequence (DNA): TGTGCCAGCAGGACTAGTGGTTCAGATACGCAGTATTTT.

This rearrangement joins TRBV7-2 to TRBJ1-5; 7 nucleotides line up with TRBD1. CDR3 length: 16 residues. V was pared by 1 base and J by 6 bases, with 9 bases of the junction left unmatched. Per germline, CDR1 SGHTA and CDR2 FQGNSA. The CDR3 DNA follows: TGTGCCAGCAGCTTAGTTGGAGGGGGCTTGGGTCAGCCCCAGCATTTT. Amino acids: CASSLVGGGLGQPQHF.

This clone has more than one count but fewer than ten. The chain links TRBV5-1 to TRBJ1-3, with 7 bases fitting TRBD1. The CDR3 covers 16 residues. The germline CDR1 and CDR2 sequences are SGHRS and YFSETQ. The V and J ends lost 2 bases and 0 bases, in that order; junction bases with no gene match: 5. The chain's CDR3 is CASSFDRASSGNTIYF. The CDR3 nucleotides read TGCGCCAGCAGCTTTGACAGGGCTAGCTCTGGAAACACCATATATTTT.

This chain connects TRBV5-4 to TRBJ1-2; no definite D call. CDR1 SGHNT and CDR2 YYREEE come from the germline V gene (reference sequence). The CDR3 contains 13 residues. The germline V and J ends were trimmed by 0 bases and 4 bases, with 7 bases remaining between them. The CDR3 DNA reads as TGTGCCAGCAGCTTGGACGGGATCTATGGCTACACCTTC. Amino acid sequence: CASSLDGIYGYTF.

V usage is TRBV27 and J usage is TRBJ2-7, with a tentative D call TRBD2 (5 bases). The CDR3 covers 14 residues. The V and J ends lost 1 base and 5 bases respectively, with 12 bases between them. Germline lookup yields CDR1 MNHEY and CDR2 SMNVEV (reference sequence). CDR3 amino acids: CASSLFEARDEQYF. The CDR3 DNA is TGTGCCAGCAGTTTATTCGAGGCGAGGGACGAGCAGTACTTC.

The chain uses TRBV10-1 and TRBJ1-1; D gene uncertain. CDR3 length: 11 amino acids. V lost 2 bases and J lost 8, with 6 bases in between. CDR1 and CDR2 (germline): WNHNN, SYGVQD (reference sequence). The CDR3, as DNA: TGCGCCAGCAGTGAGGGGCAGGAAGCTTTCTTT. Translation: CASSEGQEAFF.

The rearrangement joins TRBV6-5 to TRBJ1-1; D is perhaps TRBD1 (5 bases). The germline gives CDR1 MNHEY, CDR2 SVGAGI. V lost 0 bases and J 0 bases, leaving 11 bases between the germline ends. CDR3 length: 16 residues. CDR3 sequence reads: CASSYSWGSMNTEAFF. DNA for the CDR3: TGTGCCAGCAGTTACTCCTGGGGCTCCATGAACACTGAAGCTTTCTTT.

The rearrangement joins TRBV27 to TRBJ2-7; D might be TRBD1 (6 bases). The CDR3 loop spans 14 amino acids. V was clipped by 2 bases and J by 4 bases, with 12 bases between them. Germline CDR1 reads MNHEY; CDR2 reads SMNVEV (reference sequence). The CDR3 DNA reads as TGTGCCAGCAGTTTAAGGTCCAGGGGTTACGAGCAGTACTTC. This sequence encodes CASSLRSRGYEQYF.

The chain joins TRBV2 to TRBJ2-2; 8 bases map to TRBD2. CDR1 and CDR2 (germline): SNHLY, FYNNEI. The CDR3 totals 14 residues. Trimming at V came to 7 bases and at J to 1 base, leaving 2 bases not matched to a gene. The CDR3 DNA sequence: TGTGCCAGCAAACGGGAGGGGAACACCGGGGAGCTGTTTTTT. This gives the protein CASKREGNTGELFF.

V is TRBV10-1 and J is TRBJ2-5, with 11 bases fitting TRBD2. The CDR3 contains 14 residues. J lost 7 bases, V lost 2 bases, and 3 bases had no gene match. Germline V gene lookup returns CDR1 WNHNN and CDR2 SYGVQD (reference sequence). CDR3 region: CASSEPGTSGTQYF. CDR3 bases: TGCGCCAGCAGTGAGCCTGGGACTAGCGGGACCCAGTACTTC.

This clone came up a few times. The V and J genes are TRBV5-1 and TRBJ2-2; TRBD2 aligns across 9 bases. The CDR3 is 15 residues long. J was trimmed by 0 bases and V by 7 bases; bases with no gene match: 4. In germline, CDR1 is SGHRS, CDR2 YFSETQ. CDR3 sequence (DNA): TGCGCCAGCTGGACTAGCGTCGCGAACACCGGGGAGCTGTTTTTT. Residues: CASWTSVANTGELFF. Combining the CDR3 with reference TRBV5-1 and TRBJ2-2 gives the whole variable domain KAGVTQTPRYLIKTRGQQVTLSCSPISGHRSVSWYQQTPGQGLQFLFEYFSETQRNKGNFPGRFSGRQFSNSRSEMNVSTLELGDSALYLCASWTSVANTGELFFGEGSRLTVL.

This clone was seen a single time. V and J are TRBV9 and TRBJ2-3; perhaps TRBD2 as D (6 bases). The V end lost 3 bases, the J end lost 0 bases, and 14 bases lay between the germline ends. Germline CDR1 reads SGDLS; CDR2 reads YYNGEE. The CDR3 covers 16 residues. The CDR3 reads CASSGGLARSTDTQYF. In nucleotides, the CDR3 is TGTGCCAGCAGCGGGGGACTGGCCAGAAGCACAGATACGCAGTATTTT.

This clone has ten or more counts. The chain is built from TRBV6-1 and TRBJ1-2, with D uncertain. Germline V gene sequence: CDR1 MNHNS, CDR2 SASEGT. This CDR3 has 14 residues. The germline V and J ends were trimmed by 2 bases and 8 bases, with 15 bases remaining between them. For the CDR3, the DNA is TGTGCCAGCAGTGAATTAAGAGGAGGTGACGGCTACACCTTC. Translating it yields CASSELRGGDGYTF.

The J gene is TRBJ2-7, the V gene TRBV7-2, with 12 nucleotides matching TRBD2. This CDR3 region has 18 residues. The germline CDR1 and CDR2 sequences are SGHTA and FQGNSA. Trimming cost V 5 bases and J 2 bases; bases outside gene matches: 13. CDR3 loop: CASSRPTSGRAIAYEQYF. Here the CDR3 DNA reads TGTGCCAGCAGCCGCCCGACTAGCGGGAGAGCGATCGCCTACGAGCAGTACTTC.

CDR3 sequence: CASSQQGANEKLFF. CDR3 nucleotides: TGTGCCAGTAGCCAACAGGGGGCAAATGAAAAACTGTTTTTT. The V and J genes are TRBV19 and TRBJ1-4, with 9 bases matching TRBD1. The CDR3 is 14 amino acids. Per the germline V gene, CDR1 is LNHDA and CDR2 is SQIVND (reference sequence). The V and J ends lost 6 bases and 5 bases, in that order; junction bases with no gene match: 4.

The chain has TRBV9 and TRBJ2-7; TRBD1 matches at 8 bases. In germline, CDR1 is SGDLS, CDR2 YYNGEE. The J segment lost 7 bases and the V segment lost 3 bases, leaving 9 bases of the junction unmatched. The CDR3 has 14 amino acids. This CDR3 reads CASSARQGPGEQYF. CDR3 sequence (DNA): TGTGCCAGCAGCGCCAGACAGGGGCCGGGGGAGCAGTACTTC.

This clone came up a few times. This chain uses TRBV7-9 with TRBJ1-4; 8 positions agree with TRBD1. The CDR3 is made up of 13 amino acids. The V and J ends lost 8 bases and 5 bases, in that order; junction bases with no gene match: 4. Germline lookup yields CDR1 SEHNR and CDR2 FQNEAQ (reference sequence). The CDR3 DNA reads TGTGCCAGCCCCAGGGGGCAGAATGAAAAACTGTTTTTT. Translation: CASPRGQNEKLFF.

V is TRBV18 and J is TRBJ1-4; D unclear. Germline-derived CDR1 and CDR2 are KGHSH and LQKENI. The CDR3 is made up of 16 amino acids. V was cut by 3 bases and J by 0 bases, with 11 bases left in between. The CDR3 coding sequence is TGTGCCAGCTCACCTATTGCTAGCGCAACTAATGAAAAACTGTTTTTT. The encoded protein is CASSPIASATNEKLFF.

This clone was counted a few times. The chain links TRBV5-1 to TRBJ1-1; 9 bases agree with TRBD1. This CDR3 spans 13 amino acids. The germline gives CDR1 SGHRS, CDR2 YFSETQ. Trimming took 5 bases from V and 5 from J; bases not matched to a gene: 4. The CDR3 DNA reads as TGCGCCAGCAGTAGACAGGGGGATACTGAAGCTTTCTTT. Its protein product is CASSRQGDTEAFF.

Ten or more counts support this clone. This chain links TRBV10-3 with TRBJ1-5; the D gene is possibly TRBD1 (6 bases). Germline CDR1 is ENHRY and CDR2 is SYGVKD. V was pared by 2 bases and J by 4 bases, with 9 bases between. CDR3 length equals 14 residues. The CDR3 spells CAISEAQGNQPQHF. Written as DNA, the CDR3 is TGTGCCATCAGTGAGGCACAGGGTAATCAGCCCCAGCATTTT.

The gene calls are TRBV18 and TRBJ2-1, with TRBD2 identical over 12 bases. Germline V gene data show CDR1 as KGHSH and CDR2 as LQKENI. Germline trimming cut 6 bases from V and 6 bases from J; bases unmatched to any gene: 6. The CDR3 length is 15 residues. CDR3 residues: CASSSTSGSGNEQFF. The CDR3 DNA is TGTGCCAGCTCCTCGACTAGCGGGAGTGGCAATGAGCAGTTCTTC.

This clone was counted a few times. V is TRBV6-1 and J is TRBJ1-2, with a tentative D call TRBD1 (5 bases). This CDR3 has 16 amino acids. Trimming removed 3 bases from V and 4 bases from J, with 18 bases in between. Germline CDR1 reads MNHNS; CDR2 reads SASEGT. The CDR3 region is CASSDPGHLLSYGYTF. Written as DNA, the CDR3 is TGTGCCAGCAGTGATCCAGGACACCTACTCTCCTATGGCTACACCTTC.